The rows below give T cell receptor beta chains drawn from one sample of a study of control samples from healthy donors and cancer patients. Using immunoSEQ multiplex PCR, the repertoire was profiled, and TCRdb retains in-frame clones only, with some absent. This table has under 200,000 clones, roughly 94% appearing once. The sample comprised PBMCs. The receptor source for this set is a man aged 55 to 70 with colorectal cancer. The CDR3 runs from the conserved cysteine through the conserved F or W. Each record gives: D gene, V gene, clone size, J gene, CDR3 DNA, CDR3 protein. A D gene is named only where the DNA matches it firmly. Some rows have no size entry. The others give once, few or many, or a class for an expanded clone.

>-|TRBV15|-|TRBJ1-1
TGTGCCACCAGCAGAGACTTAGCGGCTGAAGCTTTCTTT
CATSRDLAAEAFF
>TRBD2|TRBV7-9|-|TRBJ2-1
TGTGCCAGCAGCTTAGGGCGGGGGGGCATTTCGGGCAATGAGCAGTTCTTC
CASSLGRGGISGNEQFF
>-|TRBV5-1|-|TRBJ2-7
TGCGCCAGCAGCTTGGAAGTGACAACCTACGAGCAGTACTTC
CASSLEVTTYEQYF
>-|TRBV5-1|-|TRBJ1-6
TGCGCCAGCAGCCTGAGGCCCCAGTCCGGTTCACCCCTCCACTTT
CASSLRPQSGSPLHF
>-|TRBV10-2|-|TRBJ2-7
TGCGCCAGCAGTGTAACCTCCTACGAGCAGTACTTC
CASSVTSYEQYF
>TRBD1|TRBV30|-|TRBJ1-5
TGTGCCTGGAGTGGGGGACAGGGGGATCAGCCCCAGCATTTT
CAWSGGQGDQPQHF
>-|TRBV12-3/TRBV12-4|-|TRBJ2-4
TGTGCCACCGGCAACAGCAAAAACATTCAGTACTTC
CATGNSKNIQYF
>-|TRBV18|-|TRBJ2-7
TGTGCCAGCTCGGGGGACTCCTACTACGAGCAGTACTTC
CASSGDSYYEQYF
>-|TRBV27|-|TRBJ2-5
TGTGCCAGCAGTACCACAGGGAGCGAGACCCAGTACTTC
CASSTTGSETQYF
>TRBD1|TRBV5-1|-|TRBJ1-6
TGCGCCAGCAGCTTGGCCCCGGGACAGGGGTATAATTCACCCCTCCACTTT
CASSLAPGQGYNSPLHF
>-|TRBV14|-|TRBJ1-1
TGTGCCAGCAGCCCTACAGGGTATGGCACTGAAGCTTTCTTT
CASSPTGYGTEAFF
>TRBD2|TRBV2|once|TRBJ2-5
TGTGCCGGCAGTTCCCTCAGCGGGGGAGATCAAGAGACCCAGTACTTC
CAGSSLSGGDQETQYF
>TRBD1|TRBV5-1|-|TRBJ1-1
TGCGCCAGCAGCGACCGTCTCGGGGACAGAGCTGAAGCTTTCTTT
CASSDRLGDRAEAFF
>TRBD1|TRBV2|-|TRBJ2-3
TGTGCCAGCTGTGGACAGGGCGGAGGTACGCAGTATTTT
CASCGQGGGTQYF
>TRBD1|TRBV19|-|TRBJ1-1
TGTGCCAGTAAGGACAGGGGGAACACTGAAGCTTTCTTT
CASKDRGNTEAFF
>TRBD1|TRBV5-5|-|TRBJ2-5
TGTGCCAGCAGCTTCGGACAGGTACAAGAGACCCAGTACTTC
CASSFGQVQETQYF
>TRBD1|TRBV6-2/TRBV6-3|-|TRBJ2-5
TGTGCCAGCAGCCGGGACAGCGTTCAAGAGACCCAGTACTTC
CASSRDSVQETQYF
>TRBD2|TRBV7-2|once|TRBJ2-5
TGTGCCAGCAGCTTCGATCTAGCGGGGGCGGGGAGTCAAGAGACCCAGTACTTC
CASSFDLAGAGSQETQYF
>-|TRBV6-5|-|TRBJ2-5
TGTGCCAGCAGTTACTCGTGGGGCGGGCAAGAGACCCAGTACTTC
CASSYSWGGQETQYF
>TRBD1|TRBV10-3|once|TRBJ2-1
TGTGCCATCAGTGAGTCAGGGGGCACTGAGCAGTTCTTC
CAISESGGTEQFF
>-|TRBV5-6|-|TRBJ2-5
TGTGCCAGCAGCTTGACCTCCCAAGGGACCCAGTACTTC
CASSLTSQGTQYF
>-|TRBV10-3|-|TRBJ1-1
TGTGCCATCAGTGAGTCCTCGACAGCGAACACTGAAGCTTTCTTT
CAISESSTANTEAFF
>TRBD1|TRBV11-2|-|TRBJ1-5
TGTGCCAGCAGCCAAGGGACAGGGGGCAATCAGCCCCAGCATTTT
CASSQGTGGNQPQHF
>-|TRBV27|once|TRBJ1-6
TGTGCCAGCAGTGGGGAAGGAGGCCAAAGGTCCTATAATTCACCCCTCCACTTT
CASSGEGGQRSYNSPLHF
>-|TRBV7-2|-|TRBJ1-6
TGTGCCAGCAGCTTCCTGGACGATGGGTCACCCCTCCACTTT
CASSFLDDGSPLHF
>-|TRBV5-4|-|TRBJ2-6
TGTGCCAGCAGCTTGGCTAGCTCTGGGGCCAACGTCCTGACTTTC
CASSLASSGANVLTF
>TRBD2|TRBV9|-|TRBJ2-3
TGTGCCAGCACCGTGGATGGGACTAGCGGGGTAGATACGCAGTATTTT
CASTVDGTSGVDTQYF